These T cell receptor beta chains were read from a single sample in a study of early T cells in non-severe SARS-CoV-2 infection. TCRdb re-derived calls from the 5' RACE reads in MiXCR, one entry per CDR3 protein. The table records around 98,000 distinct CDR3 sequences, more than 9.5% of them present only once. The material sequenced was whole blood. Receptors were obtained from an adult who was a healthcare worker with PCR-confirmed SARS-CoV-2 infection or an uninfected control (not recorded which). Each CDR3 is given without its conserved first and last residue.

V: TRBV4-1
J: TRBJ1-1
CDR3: ASSQRDRLNTEAF

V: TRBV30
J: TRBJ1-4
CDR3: AWSVQSYEKLF

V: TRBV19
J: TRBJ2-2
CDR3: ASGLDTNTGELF

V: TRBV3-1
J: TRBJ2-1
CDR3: ASSQDLGGSEQF

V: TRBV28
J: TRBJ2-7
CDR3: ASRPRSYEQY

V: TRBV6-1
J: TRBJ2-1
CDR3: ASRVLAGADNEQF

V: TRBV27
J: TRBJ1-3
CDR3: ASSRGPGNSGNTIY

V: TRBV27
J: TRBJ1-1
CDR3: ARQGRNTEAF

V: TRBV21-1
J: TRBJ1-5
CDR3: ASSLREGKDQPQH

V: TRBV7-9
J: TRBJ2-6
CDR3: ASSLSPNVLT

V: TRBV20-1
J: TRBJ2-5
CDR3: SARDSPAGVETQY

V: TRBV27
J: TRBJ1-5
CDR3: ASSFWARTGRNNQPQH

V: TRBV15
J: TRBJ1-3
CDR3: ASARQQGRGNTIY

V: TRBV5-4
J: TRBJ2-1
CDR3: ASSSGGASGFSYNEQF

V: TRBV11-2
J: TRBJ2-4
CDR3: ASSLDMVGLRTKNIQY

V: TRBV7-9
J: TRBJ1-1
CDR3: ASSFTGTGRTEAF

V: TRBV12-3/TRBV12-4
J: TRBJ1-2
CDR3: ASSFGRWTKRANYGYT

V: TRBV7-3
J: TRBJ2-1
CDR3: ASSPTPGTTPNEQF

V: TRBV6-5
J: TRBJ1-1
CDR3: ASSRDRVNTEAF

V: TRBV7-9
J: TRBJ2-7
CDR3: ASSSKGRRYEQY

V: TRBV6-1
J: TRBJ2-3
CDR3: ASSFEEGRADTQY

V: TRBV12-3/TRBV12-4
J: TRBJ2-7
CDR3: ASTLRESSYEQY

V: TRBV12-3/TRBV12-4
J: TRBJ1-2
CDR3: ASSFKRPPYGYT

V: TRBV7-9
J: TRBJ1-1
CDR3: ASSSPGTANTEAF

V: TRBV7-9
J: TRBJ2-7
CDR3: ASSLAGVFYEQY

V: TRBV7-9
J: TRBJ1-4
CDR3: ASSFGQGENEKLF

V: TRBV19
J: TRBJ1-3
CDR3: ASSPELGAGNTIY

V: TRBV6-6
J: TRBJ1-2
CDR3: ASSPRWNYGYT

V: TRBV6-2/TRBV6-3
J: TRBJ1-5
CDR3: ASSYSTQGAVGNQPQH

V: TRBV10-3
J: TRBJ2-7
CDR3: AISEGGPYEQY

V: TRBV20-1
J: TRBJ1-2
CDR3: SARDLGQGSYGYT

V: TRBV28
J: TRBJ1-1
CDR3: ASSPAHTEAF

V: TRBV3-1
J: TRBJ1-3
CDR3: ASSQDTVSGNTIY

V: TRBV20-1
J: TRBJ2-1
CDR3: SLRNEQF

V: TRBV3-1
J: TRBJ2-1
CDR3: ASSQATASNEQF